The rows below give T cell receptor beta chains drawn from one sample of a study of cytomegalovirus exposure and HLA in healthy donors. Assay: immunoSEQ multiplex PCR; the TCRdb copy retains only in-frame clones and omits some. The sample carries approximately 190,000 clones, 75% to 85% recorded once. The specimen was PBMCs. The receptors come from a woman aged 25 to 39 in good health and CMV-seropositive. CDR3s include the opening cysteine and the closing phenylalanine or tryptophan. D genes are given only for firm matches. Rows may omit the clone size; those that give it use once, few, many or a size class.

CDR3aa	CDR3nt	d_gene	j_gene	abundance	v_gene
CASSIRQGRQETQYF	TGTGCCAGTAGTATCCGCCAGGGCCGCCAAGAGACCCAGTACTTC	.	TRBJ2-5	.	TRBV19
CASHTGGSNTGELFF	TGTGCCAGCCACACAGGGGGCTCGAACACCGGGGAGCTGTTTTTT	TRBD1	TRBJ2-2	.	TRBV2
CASSTTPGGTEAFF	TGTGCCAGTAGTACCACCCCCGGCGGCACTGAAGCTTTCTTT	.	TRBJ1-1	.	TRBV19
CASSAHTDSNQPQHF	TGTGCCAGCAGCGCACATACAGATAGCAATCAGCCCCAGCATTTT	.	TRBJ1-5	.	TRBV9
CASSLDRGQGYYEQYF	TGCGCCAGCAGCTTGGACCGCGGTCAGGGGTACTACGAGCAGTACTTC	.	TRBJ2-7	.	TRBV5-1
CASSPPGLAGDYEQYF	TGTGCCAGCAGCCCACCGGGACTAGCGGGGGACTACGAGCAGTACTTC	TRBD2	TRBJ2-7	.	TRBV28
CASRTAMGGALNTEAFF	TGTGCCAGCCGCACGGCCATGGGGGGAGCCTTGAACACTGAAGCTTTCTTT	.	TRBJ1-1	few	TRBV7-2
CASRRNSGRGETQYF	TGTGCCAGCAGGCGAAACAGCGGGAGGGGCGAGACCCAGTACTTC	TRBD2	TRBJ2-5	.	TRBV11-2
CASSLVASGLNEQFF	TGTGCCAGCAGCTTAGTGGCGAGCGGTTTAAATGAGCAGTTCTTC	.	TRBJ2-1	.	TRBV7-3
CASSLGTGTSGYNEQFF	TGTGCCAGCAGCTTGGGAACCGGGACTAGCGGCTACAATGAGCAGTTCTTC	TRBD2	TRBJ2-1	.	TRBV7-6
CASSYDPGLAGREQFF	TGTGCCAGCAGTTACGATCCAGGACTAGCGGGCCGGGAGCAGTTCTTC	TRBD2	TRBJ2-1	.	TRBV6-6
CACQDRAPTGELFF	TGTGCCTGTCAAGACAGGGCACCCACCGGGGAGCTGTTTTTT	TRBD1	TRBJ2-2	few	TRBV30
CASSVDPDRTYEQYF	TGTGCCAGCAGCGTGGACCCCGACAGAACCTACGAGCAGTACTTC	.	TRBJ2-7	.	TRBV9
CASSLTSPTDTQYF	TGTGCCAGCAGTCTGACTTCCCCAACAGATACGCAGTATTTT	.	TRBJ2-3	.	TRBV2
CASSLRRTSGYEQYF	TGTGCCAGCTCACTACGCAGGACTAGCGGGTACGAGCAGTACTTC	TRBD2	TRBJ2-7	few	TRBV18
CASSLEGGISDTQYF	TGCGCCAGCAGCTTGGAAGGCGGAATATCAGATACGCAGTATTTT	.	TRBJ2-3	once	TRBV5-1
CASSPSGGAGNQPQHF	TGTGCCAGCAGCCCCAGTGGTGGGGCGGGCAATCAGCCCCAGCATTTT	.	TRBJ1-5	.	TRBV16
CASRPTEIFNEQFF	TGTGCCAGCAGGCCCACCGAGATTTTCAATGAGCAGTTCTTC	.	TRBJ2-1	.	TRBV7-9
CASSAAGLTYEQYF	TGTGCCAGTAGCGCAGCGGGACTCACCTACGAGCAGTACTTC	TRBD2	TRBJ2-7	.	TRBV19
CASSALVAGGGNEQFF	TGTGCCAGCAGCGCCCTCGTAGCGGGTGGTGGTAATGAGCAGTTCTTC	TRBD2	TRBJ2-1	once	TRBV9